Below are 25 T cell receptor beta chains sequenced from a single sample in a study of CD4 T cells in relation to SARS-CoV-2 and coronaviruses. No cognate antigen is known for these TCRs. Before the COVID-19 pandemic, during about 2010-2018, CD4+ T cells were taken from unexposed donors. Isolation of CD4+ T cells took place after nine to ten days in culture. Produced via immunoSEQ multiplex PCR; TCRdb's table is partial and in-frame only. This table holds approximately 20,000 clones, 55% to 75% found once. Sequences were obtained from CD4+ T cells from PBMCs, cultured in vitro. The receptor set was obtained from a human donor in good health.

The chain is built from TRBV5-1 and TRBJ2-3; D is possibly TRBD2 (6 bases). Looked up from germline, CDR1 is SGHRS and CDR2 is YFSETQ. Trimming took 1 base from V and 2 from J, leaving 23 bases between them. The CDR3 extends over 19 amino acids. The CDR3 nucleotides read TGCGCCAGCAGCTTGCGGGGAGCACCGACGGGGGTCCTCACAGATACGCAGTATTTT. This sequence encodes CASSLRGAPTGVLTDTQYF.

This clone has a handful of counts. The chain has TRBV11-1 and TRBJ2-2; perhaps D is TRBD1 or TRBD2 (5 bases each). The germline V gene encodes CDR1 SGHAT and CDR2 FQDESV (reference sequence). V lost 4 bases and J lost 2, with 14 bases in between. The length of the CDR3 is 16 residues. The CDR3: CASSSAWGFNTGELFF. CDR3 coding DNA: TGTGCCAGCAGCTCAGCCTGGGGGTTCAACACCGGGGAGCTGTTTTTT.

This clone has more than one count but fewer than ten. V is TRBV7-8 and J is TRBJ2-2, with TRBD1 matching over 7 bases. Looked up from germline, CDR1 is SGHVS and CDR2 is FQNEAQ. The V segment lost 6 bases and the J segment 1 base; nucleotides outside the gene matches: 5. This CDR3 comprises 15 residues. CDR3 DNA sequence: TGTGCCAGCAGACCGAACAGGGGGAACACCGGGGAGCTGTTTTTT. This translates into CASRPNRGNTGELFF.

This chain joins TRBV6-1 and TRBJ1-2; TRBD1 might be the D (5 bases). Looked up from germline, CDR1 is MNHNS and CDR2 is SASEGT. CDR3 size: 15 residues. V was clipped by 3 bases and J by 0 bases, with 11 bases between them. The CDR3: CASSEFTGPNYGYTF. CDR3 bases: TGTGCCAGCAGTGAGTTTACAGGCCCTAACTATGGCTACACCTTC.

The chain is built from TRBV4-3 and TRBJ1-6; perhaps TRBD1 as D (5 bases). Germline V CDR1 and CDR2: LGHNA, YSLEER. Trimming removed 3 bases at V and 7 bases at J, with 19 bases between. This CDR3 comprises 17 residues. Here the CDR3 reads CASSHSQQVGWNSPLHF. The CDR3 DNA reads TGCGCCAGCAGCCATTCTCAACAGGTGGGGTGGAATTCACCCCTCCACTTT.

In this sample, this clone turned up once. V gene TRBV6-2 or TRBV6-3 combines with J gene TRBJ2-5, with D unresolved. The germline CDR1 and CDR2 sequences are MNHEY and SVGEGT. The CDR3 extends over 14 amino acids. Between the trimmed V and J ends, which lost 2 bases and 7 bases, there was a span of 14 bases. This CDR3 is CASSYTPGPGTQYF. DNA of the CDR3: TGTGCCAGCAGTTACACCCCGGGCCCAGGGACCCAGTACTTC.

The chain uses TRBV4-2 and TRBJ2-2; TRBD2 agrees at 11 bases. This CDR3 is built from 19 residues. V lost 1 base and J lost 2; bases outside the gene matches: 9. Germline loops: CDR1 LGHNA, CDR2 YNFKEQ. CDR3 sequence reads: CASSQGGLAGGTNTGELFF. The CDR3 region has the DNA TGTGCCAGCAGCCAAGGGGGCCTAGCGGGAGGAACAAACACCGGGGAGCTGTTTTTT.

This rearrangement joins TRBV4-3 to TRBJ2-2; no reliable D call. Germline V gene data show CDR1 as LGHNA and CDR2 as YSLEER. V lost 4 bases to trimming and J lost 3 bases, with 9 bases between them. The CDR3 has 14 amino acids. In nucleotides, the CDR3 is TGCGCCAGCAGCCTCCTGACTGACACCGGGGAGCTGTTTTTT. Its translation: CASSLLTDTGELFF.

The chain recombines TRBV5-1 with TRBJ1-3; D is uncertain. The ends were cut back, 0 bases at V and 4 bases at J, with 11 bases in the middle. The CDR3 covers 15 residues. CDR1 and CDR2 (germline): SGHRS, YFSETQ. CDR3 residues: CASSLGVVGGNTIYF. The CDR3 nucleotides are TGCGCCAGCAGCTTGGGAGTCGTGGGGGGAAACACCATATATTTT.

Here the CDR3 DNA reads TGTGCCAGCAGCTTCCAACTTACCTCAGATACGCAGTATTTT. Translating it yields CASSFQLTSDTQYF. This rearrangement joins TRBV7-8 to TRBJ2-3; D remains unclear. V was pared by 3 bases and J by 4 bases, with 11 bases between. Germline CDR1 is SGHVS and CDR2 is FQNEAQ. This CDR3 has 14 residues.

The chain recombines TRBV19 with TRBJ2-5, with D possibly being TRBD1 (6 bases). V dropped 3 bases and J dropped 5 bases, with 10 bases sitting between them. This CDR3 region has 13 residues. Germline V gene data show CDR1 as LNHDA and CDR2 as SQIVND (reference sequence). The CDR3 DNA reads TGTGCCAGTAGTATGAACAGGGAGGAGACCCAGTACTTC. Encoded protein: CASSMNREETQYF. The full variable domain, with the rest looked up from reference TRBV19 and TRBJ2-5, is DGGITQSPKYLFRKEGQNVTLSCEQNLNHDAMYWYRQDPGQGLRLIYYSQIVNDFQKGDIAEGYSVSREKKESFPLTVTSAQKNPTAFYLCASSMNREETQYFGPGTRLLVL.

This chain uses TRBV7-2 with TRBJ2-1, with D perhaps given as TRBD1 or TRBD2 (5 bases each). The CDR3 contains 13 residues. The V gene's germline CDR1 is SGHTA and CDR2 FQGNSA. Trimming shortened V by 1 base and J by 8 bases, and 9 bases separated the two germline ends. CDR3 sequence reads: CASSLGRDHEQFF. The CDR3 bases are TGTGCCAGCAGCTTAGGCAGGGACCATGAGCAGTTCTTC. The full variable domain, its missing parts supplied by reference TRBV7-2 and TRBJ2-1, is GAGVSQSPSNKVTEKGKDVELRCDPISGHTALYWYRQSLGQGLEFLIYFQGNSAPDKSGLPSDRFSAERTGGSVSTLTIQRTQQEDSAVYLCASSLGRDHEQFFGPGTRLTVL.

The chain employs TRBV5-1 and TRBJ2-1; 9 nucleotides line up with TRBD1. CDR3 size: 15 residues. The germline V gene has CDR1 SGHRS and CDR2 YFSETQ. The V and J ends lost 0 bases and 8 bases, in that order; junction bases with no gene match: 6. Written as DNA, the CDR3 is TGCGCCAGCAGCTTGGGACAGGGGGGGGCGGATGAGCAGTTCTTC. This sequence encodes CASSLGQGGADEQFF.

V and J are TRBV7-2 and TRBJ1-1, with unresolved D. The CDR3 is 13 amino acids. Trimming cost V 5 bases and J 3 bases, with 10 bases left between them. CDR1 is SGHTA, CDR2 FQGNSA, per germline. The CDR3 region is CASSRGSDTEAFF. In nucleotides, the CDR3 is TGTGCCAGCAGCCGCGGGAGTGACACTGAAGCTTTCTTT.

The chain combines TRBV6-5 with TRBJ2-7; TRBD2 matches at 8 bases. CDR1 is MNHEY, CDR2 SVGAGI, per germline. The CDR3 loop spans 15 amino acids. V dropped 4 bases and J dropped 5; count of bases not matched to a gene: 10. CDR3 nucleotides: TGTGCCAGCAGTTTCCCCGGGAGGGGTGGCGACGAGCAGTACTTC. It yields the protein CASSFPGRGGDEQYF.

CDR3 DNA sequence: TGTGCCAGCTCACAGGGACAGGGCTTGTCTGGGGCCAACGTCCTGACTTTC. Amino acids: CASSQGQGLSGANVLTF. V and J are TRBV18 and TRBJ2-6, with 9 bases lining up with TRBD1. Germline V gene data show CDR1 as KGHSH and CDR2 as LQKENI. Trimming took 4 bases from V and 1 from J; bases not matched to a gene: 5. CDR3 length: 17 amino acids. Filled out from reference TRBV18 and TRBJ2-6, the complete variable domain reads NAGVMQNPRHLVRRRGQEARLRCSPMKGHSHVYWYRQLPEEGLKFMVYLQKENIIDESGMPKERFSAEFPKEGPSILRIQQVVRGDSAAYFCASSQGQGLSGANVLTFGAGSRLTVL.

The chain uses TRBV2 and TRBJ1-5; possible D gene TRBD1, 5 bases. The CDR3 is made up of 17 amino acids. Trimming stripped 6 bases from V and 2 bases from J, with 20 bases between. Germline V gene sequence: CDR1 SNHLY, CDR2 FYNNEI. The CDR3 sequence: CASSPPKLGVGNQPQHF. In nucleotides, the CDR3 is TGTGCCAGCAGCCCCCCAAAGTTAGGGGTAGGCAATCAGCCCCAGCATTTT.

This clone is a singleton in its sample. The chain carries TRBV29-1 and TRBJ1-4; D unclear. The CDR3 runs to 12 residues. Trimming took 8 bases from V and 5 from J, leaving 12 bases between them. CDR1 and CDR2 from the germline V gene are SQVTM and ANQGSEA. The CDR3 sequence is CSYRVGNEKLFF. As DNA, the CDR3 is TGCAGCTACCGGGTGGGGAATGAAAAACTGTTTTTT.

The chain has TRBV30 and TRBJ2-1; possibly TRBD2 for D (5 bases). This CDR3 contains 13 residues. Germline CDR1 reads GTSNPN; CDR2 reads SVGIG (reference sequence). V lost 5 bases and J lost 9, with 17 bases in between. Here the CDR3 DNA reads TGTGCCTGGCGGCCGAGGGTAGCCACTGAGCAGTTCTTC. Amino acids: CAWRPRVATEQFF. The whole variable domain, remainder taken from reference TRBV30 and TRBJ2-1, is SQTIHQWPATLVQPVGSPLSLECTVEGTSNPNLYWYRQAAGRGLQLLFYSVGIGQISSEVPQNLSASRPQDRQFILSSKKLLLSDSGFYLCAWRPRVATEQFFGPGTRLTVL.

CDR3 residues: CASSIEARSGAFF. CDR3 nucleotides: TGTGCCAGTAGTATAGAGGCGAGGTCCGGAGCTTTCTTT. The V gene is TRBV19, the J gene TRBJ1-1; D remains unclear. V was trimmed by 0 bases and J by 10 bases, leaving 12 bases between them. From germline, CDR1 is LNHDA and CDR2 SQIVND (reference sequence). This CDR3 is 13 amino acids long.

This clone ranks as large. V usage is TRBV3-1 (or the pseudogene TRBV3-2) and J usage is TRBJ2-2; D is ambiguous. This CDR3 has 12 residues. V lost 4 bases to trimming and J lost 0 bases, with 0 bases between them. The germline V gene encodes CDR1 LGHDT and CDR2 YNNKEL (reference sequence). This CDR3 reads CASSPNTGELFF. The CDR3 bases are TGTGCCAGCAGCCCGAACACCGGGGAGCTGTTTTTT.

This clone was seen a few times. The chain recombines TRBV29-1 with TRBJ1-5; D is unclear. Looked up from germline, CDR1 is SQVTM and CDR2 is ANQGSEA. With 0 bases removed from V and 9 bases from J, the gap between germline ends came to 12 bases. The CDR3 runs to 13 residues. CDR3 in amino acids: CSVEEVREGPQHF. In DNA, the CDR3 is TGCAGCGTTGAAGAGGTACGAGAAGGGCCCCAGCATTTT.

This clone has just one count. The chain couples TRBV5-5 to TRBJ1-3, with D unclear. Trimming removed 4 bases at V and 0 bases at J, with 8 bases between. The CDR3 contains 14 residues. Germline-derived CDR1 and CDR2 are SGHKS and YYEKEE (reference sequence). DNA for the CDR3: TGTGCCAGCAGCGACTGGACCTCTGGAAACACCATATATTTT. It specifies CASSDWTSGNTIYF.

The rearrangement links TRBV4-1 to TRBJ2-7, with 7 bases that match TRBD1. The length of the CDR3 is 16 residues. With 0 bases clipped from V and 1 base from J, the junction kept 6 bases outside the gene matches. Germline V lookup: CDR1 MGHRA, CDR2 YSYEKL. In nucleotides, the CDR3 is TGCGCCAGCAGCCAAGAGGTTGCAGGGGGATCCTACGAGCAGTACTTC. It codes for CASSQEVAGGSYEQYF.

The V gene is TRBV6-1, the J gene TRBJ2-3; D is ambiguous. This CDR3 spans 14 amino acids. The germline V gene encodes CDR1 MNHNS and CDR2 SASEGT. V was cut by 3 bases and J by 0 bases, with 7 bases left in between. The DNA for the CDR3 is TGTGCCAGCAGTGAGTCTGGGAGCACAGATACGCAGTATTTT. Its protein product is CASSESGSTDTQYF.